These T cell receptor beta chains were read from a single sample in a study of T cells in Graves' hyperthyroidism and ophthalmopathy. Each CDR3 protein gets one entry after TCRdb re-called the multiplex PCR reads with MiXCR. The sample consists of 600,000 to 650,000 distinct CDR3 sequences, roughly 20% of them appearing once. Sequenced material: blood. Every receptor here comes from a man aged 25-40 years with Graves' ophthalmopathy. CDR3s include the opening cysteine and the closing phenylalanine or tryptophan. A D gene is named only where the DNA matches it firmly. Not all rows give a size; the values are once, few, many and, for expanded clones, a class.

d_call: TRBD1; j_call: TRBJ2-6; clone_size: .; cdr3_length: 19; v_call: TRBV20-1; cdr3_aa: CSADSEPGTGSSGANVLTF; cdr3_nt: TGCAGTGCTGACAGTGAACCAGGGACAGGTTCATCTGGGGCCAACGTCCTGACTTTC
d_call: TRBD2; j_call: TRBJ2-1; clone_size: .; cdr3_length: 13; v_call: TRBV6-1; cdr3_aa: CASRLASGYEQFF; cdr3_nt: TGTGCCAGCAGGTTAGCTAGCGGTTATGAGCAGTTCTTC
d_call: .; j_call: TRBJ1-3; clone_size: .; cdr3_length: 15; v_call: TRBV5-5; cdr3_aa: CASSVGGISGNTIYF; cdr3_nt: TGTGCCAGCAGCGTGGGTGGGATCTCTGGAAACACCATATATTTT
d_call: .; j_call: TRBJ1-5; clone_size: few; cdr3_length: 12; v_call: TRBV6-5; cdr3_aa: CASSYQDQPQHF; cdr3_nt: TGTGCCAGCAGTTACCAGGATCAGCCCCAGCATTTT
d_call: .; j_call: TRBJ1-4; clone_size: few; cdr3_length: 15; v_call: TRBV20-1; cdr3_aa: CSARDAGESNEKLFF; cdr3_nt: TGCAGTGCTAGAGATGCAGGGGAGTCTAATGAAAAACTGTTTTTT
d_call: TRBD1; j_call: TRBJ1-5; clone_size: many; cdr3_length: 15; v_call: TRBV28; cdr3_aa: CASSRRTGGNQPQHF; cdr3_nt: TGTGCCAGCAGCCGCCGGACAGGCGGCAATCAGCCCCAGCATTTT
d_call: TRBD1; j_call: TRBJ1-4; clone_size: .; cdr3_length: 14; v_call: TRBV20-1; cdr3_aa: CSARGSGGDEKLFF; cdr3_nt: TGCAGTGCTAGAGGGTCAGGGGGTGATGAAAAACTGTTTTTT
d_call: .; j_call: TRBJ2-1; clone_size: .; cdr3_length: 14; v_call: TRBV20-1; cdr3_aa: CSAREASGTNEQFF; cdr3_nt: TGCAGTGCTAGAGAGGCTTCCGGGACGAATGAGCAGTTCTTC
d_call: .; j_call: TRBJ2-5; clone_size: .; cdr3_length: 15; v_call: TRBV5-6; cdr3_aa: CASSGRQGRQETQYF; cdr3_nt: TGTGCCAGCAGCGGGAGGCAGGGTCGGCAAGAGACCCAGTACTTC
d_call: TRBD2; j_call: TRBJ2-2; clone_size: .; cdr3_length: 16; v_call: TRBV20-1; cdr3_aa: CSARGGPAVNTGELFF; cdr3_nt: TGCAGTGCTAGGGGAGGGCCAGCGGTTAACACCGGGGAGCTGTTTTTT